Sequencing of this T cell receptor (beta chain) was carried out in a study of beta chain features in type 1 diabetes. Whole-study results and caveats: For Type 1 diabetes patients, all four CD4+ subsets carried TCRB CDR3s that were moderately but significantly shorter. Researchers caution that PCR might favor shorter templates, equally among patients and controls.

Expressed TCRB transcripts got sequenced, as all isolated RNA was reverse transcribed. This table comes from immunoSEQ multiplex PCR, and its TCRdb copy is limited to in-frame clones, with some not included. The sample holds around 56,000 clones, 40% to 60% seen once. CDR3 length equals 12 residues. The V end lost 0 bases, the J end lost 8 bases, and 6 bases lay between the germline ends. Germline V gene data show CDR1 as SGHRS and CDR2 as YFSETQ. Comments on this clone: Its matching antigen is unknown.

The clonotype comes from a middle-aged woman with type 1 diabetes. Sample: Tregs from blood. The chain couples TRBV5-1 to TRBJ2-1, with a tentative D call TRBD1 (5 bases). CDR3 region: CASSLGRDEQFF. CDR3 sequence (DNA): TGCGCCAGCAGCTTGGGCAGGGATGAGCAGTTCTTC.